This entry concerns a single T cell receptor beta chain. Its target is unknown. CDR3 length equals 15 residues. With V trimmed by 7 bases and J by 5 bases, 8 bases remained unmatched. CDR1 is MNHEY, CDR2 SVGAGI, per germline. Assay used: immunoSEQ multiplex PCR; TCRdb lists only in-frame clones, some missing. The table lists 28,000 or so clones, 82% of them singletons. This sample is part of a study of T cells in narcolepsy. Looking at the study overall: Donors had narcolepsy type 1 or type 2, or were healthy controls.

The study's findings and limits: Reportedly, autoreactive clonotypes were serially detected in patients' blood but not controls'. Some memory CD4+ repertoires had no autoreactive clone sequences. HCRT-specific and TRIB2-specific autoreactive clonotypes appeared among same-patient CSF and blood CD4+ clonotypes.

The TCR originated in a human donor with narcolepsy. The sequencing sample was made of CD45RA- memory CD4+ T cells from PBMCs. V usage is TRBV6-5 and J usage is TRBJ2-5, with TRBD2 matching over 12 bases. This CDR3 is CASNGLAGHWETQYF. The CDR3 region has the DNA TGTGCCAGCAATGGACTAGCGGGACATTGGGAGACCCAGTACTTC.